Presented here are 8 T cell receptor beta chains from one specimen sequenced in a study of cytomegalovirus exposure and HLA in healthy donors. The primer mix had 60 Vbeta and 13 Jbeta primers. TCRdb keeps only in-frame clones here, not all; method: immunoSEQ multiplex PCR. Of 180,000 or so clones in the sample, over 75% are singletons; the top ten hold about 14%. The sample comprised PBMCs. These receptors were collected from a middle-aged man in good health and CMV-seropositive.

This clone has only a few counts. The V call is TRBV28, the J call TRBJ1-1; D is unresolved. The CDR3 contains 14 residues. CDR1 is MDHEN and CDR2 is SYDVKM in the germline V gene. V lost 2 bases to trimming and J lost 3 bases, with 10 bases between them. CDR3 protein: CASSLPVSDTEAFF. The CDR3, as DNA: TGTGCCAGCAGTTTACCAGTAAGCGACACTGAAGCTTTCTTT.

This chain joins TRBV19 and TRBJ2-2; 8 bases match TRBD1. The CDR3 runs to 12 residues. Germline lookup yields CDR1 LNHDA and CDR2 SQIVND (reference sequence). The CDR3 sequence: CAGTGNTGELFF. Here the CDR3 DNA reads TGTGCGGGGACAGGGAACACCGGGGAGCTGTTTTTT.

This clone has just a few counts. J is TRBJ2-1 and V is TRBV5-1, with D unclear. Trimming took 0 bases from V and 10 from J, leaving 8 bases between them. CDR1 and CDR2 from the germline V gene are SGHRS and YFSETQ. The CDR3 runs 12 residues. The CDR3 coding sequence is TGCGCCAGCAGCTTGGATTCACTGGAGCAGTTCTTC. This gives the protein CASSLDSLEQFF.

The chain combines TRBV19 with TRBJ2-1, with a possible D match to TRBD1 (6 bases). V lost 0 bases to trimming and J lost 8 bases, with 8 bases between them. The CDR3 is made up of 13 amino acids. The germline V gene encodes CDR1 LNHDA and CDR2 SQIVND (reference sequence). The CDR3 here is CASSIDRGHEQFF. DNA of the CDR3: TGTGCCAGTAGTATAGACAGGGGCCATGAGCAGTTCTTC.

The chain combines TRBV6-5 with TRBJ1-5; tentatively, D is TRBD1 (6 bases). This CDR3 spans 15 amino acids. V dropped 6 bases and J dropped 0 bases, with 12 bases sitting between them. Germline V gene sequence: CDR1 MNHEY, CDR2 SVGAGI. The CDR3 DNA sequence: TGTGCCAGCAGCATAGGACAGAATAGCAATCAGCCCCAGCATTTT. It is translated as CASSIGQNSNQPQHF.

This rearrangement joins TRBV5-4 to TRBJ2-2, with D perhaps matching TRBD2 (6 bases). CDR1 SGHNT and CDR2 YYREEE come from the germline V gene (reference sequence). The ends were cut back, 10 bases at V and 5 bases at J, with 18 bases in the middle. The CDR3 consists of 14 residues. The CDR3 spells CAGQEAAGTGELFF. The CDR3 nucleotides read TGTGCCGGCCAGGAAGCGGCGGGAACCGGGGAGCTGTTTTTT.

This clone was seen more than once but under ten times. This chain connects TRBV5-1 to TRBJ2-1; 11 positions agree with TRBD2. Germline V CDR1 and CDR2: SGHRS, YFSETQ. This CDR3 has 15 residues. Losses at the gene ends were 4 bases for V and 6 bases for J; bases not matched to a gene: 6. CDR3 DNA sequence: TGCGCCAGCAGCCTTAGCGGGGGGGATTCCAATGAGCAGTTCTTC. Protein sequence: CASSLSGGDSNEQFF.

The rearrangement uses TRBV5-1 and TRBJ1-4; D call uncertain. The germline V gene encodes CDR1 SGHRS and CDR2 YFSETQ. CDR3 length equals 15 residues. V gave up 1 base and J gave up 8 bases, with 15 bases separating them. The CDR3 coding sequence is TGCGCCAGCAGCTTGCACCGGGCGACGGGGGAAAAACTGTTTTTT. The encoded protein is CASSLHRATGEKLFF.